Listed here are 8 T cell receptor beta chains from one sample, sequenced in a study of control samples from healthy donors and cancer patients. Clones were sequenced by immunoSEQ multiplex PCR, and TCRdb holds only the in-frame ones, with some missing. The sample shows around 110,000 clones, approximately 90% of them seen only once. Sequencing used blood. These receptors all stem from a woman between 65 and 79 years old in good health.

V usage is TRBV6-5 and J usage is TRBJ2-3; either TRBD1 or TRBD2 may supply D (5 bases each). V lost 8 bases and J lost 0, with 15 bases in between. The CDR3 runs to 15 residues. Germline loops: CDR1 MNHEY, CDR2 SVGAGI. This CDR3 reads CASRLGAGSTDTQYF. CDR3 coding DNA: TGTGCCAGCCGACTCGGGGCGGGCAGCACAGATACGCAGTATTTT.

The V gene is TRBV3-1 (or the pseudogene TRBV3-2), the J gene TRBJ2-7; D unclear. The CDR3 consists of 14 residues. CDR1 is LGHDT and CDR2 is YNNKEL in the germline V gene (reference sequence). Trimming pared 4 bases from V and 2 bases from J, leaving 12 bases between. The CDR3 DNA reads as TGTGCCAGCAGCCCAAGGACGGATACCTACGAGCAGTACTTC. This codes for CASSPRTDTYEQYF.

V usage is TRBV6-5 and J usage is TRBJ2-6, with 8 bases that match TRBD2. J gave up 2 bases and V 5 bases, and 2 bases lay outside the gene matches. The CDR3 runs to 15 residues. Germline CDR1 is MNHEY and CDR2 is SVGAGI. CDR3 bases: TGTGCCAGCAGTACGGGGGGGGCTGGGGCCAACGTCCTGACTTTC. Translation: CASSTGGAGANVLTF.

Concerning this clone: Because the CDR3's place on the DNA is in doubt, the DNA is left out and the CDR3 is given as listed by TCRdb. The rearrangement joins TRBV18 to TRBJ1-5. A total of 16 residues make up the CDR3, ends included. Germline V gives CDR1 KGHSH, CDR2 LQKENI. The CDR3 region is CASSPLWESGNQPQHF.

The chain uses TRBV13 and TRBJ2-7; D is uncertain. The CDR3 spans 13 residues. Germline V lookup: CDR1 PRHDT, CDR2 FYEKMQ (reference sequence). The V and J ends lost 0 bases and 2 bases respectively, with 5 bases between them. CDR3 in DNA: TGTGCCAGCAGCTTAGGACAGACCTACGAGCAGTACTTC. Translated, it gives CASSLGQTYEQYF.

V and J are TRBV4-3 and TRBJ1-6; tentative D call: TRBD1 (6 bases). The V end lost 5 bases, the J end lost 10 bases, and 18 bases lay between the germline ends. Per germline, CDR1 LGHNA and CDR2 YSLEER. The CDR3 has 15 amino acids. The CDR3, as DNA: TGCGCCAGCAGCGAGATACGGACAGAATTCTCACCCCTCCACTTT. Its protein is CASSEIRTEFSPLHF.

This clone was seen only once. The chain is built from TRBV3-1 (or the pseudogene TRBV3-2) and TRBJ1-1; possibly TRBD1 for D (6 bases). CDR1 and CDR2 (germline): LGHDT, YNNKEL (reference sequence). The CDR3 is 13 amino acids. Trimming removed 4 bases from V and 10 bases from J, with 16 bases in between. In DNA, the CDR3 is TGTGCCAGCAGCCCGGGGACACCCGCGGCAGCTTTCTTT. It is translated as CASSPGTPAAAFF.

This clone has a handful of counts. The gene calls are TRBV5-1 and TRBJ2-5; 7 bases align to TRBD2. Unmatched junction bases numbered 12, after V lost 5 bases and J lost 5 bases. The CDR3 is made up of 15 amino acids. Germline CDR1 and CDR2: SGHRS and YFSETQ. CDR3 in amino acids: CASREGGESGETQYF. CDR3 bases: TGCGCCAGCAGGGAGGGAGGGGAGTCCGGGGAGACCCAGTACTTC.